Each of the 10 T cell receptor beta chains below was sequenced from the same sample in a study of blood T cells in healthy people across ages. PCR was performed a second time for about 7 to 12 cycles using a sample-barcoded 5' primer and a J-beta primer mix. TCRdb reanalysed the 5' RACE reads using MiXCR and keeps one entry per CDR3 protein. The table has some 760,000 distinct CDR3 sequences, 25% seen once; the top ten hold under 4.5%. The same sample was also studied in work on T cells of mothers and their children.

The sample comprised blood. All receptors come from a boy aged 10-17 years in good health.

J is TRBJ1-1 and V is TRBV5-6; weak D call: TRBD1 (5 bases). This CDR3 contains 15 residues. The V gene lost 2 bases and the J gene lost 1 base, with 12 bases spanning the gap. The germline V gene encodes CDR1 SGHDT and CDR2 YYEEEE. CDR3 in DNA: TGTGCCAGCAGCTTTCAGGGTAGATGGAACACTGAAGCTTTCTTT. As protein: CASSFQGRWNTEAFF. Full variable domain (rest looked up from reference TRBV5-6 and TRBJ1-1): DAGVTQSPTHLIKTRGQQVTLRCSPKSGHDTVSWYQQALGQGPQFIFQYYEEEERQRGNFPDRFSGHQFPNYSSELNVNALLLGDSALYLCASSFQGRWNTEAFFGQGTRLTVV.

The chain is built from TRBV6-6 and TRBJ1-2, with D tentatively TRBD1 (5 bases). V was pared by 3 bases and J by 0 bases, with 11 bases between. CDR1 is MNHNY, CDR2 SVGAGI, per germline (reference sequence). The CDR3 has 15 residues. This CDR3 reads CASSYRGGTNYGYTF. CDR3 nucleotide sequence: TGTGCCAGCAGTTATCGGGGCGGAACTAACTATGGCTACACCTTC.

This clonotype was found a few times. J is TRBJ2-5 and V is TRBV6-6, with TRBD1 matching 12 bases. The end of the DNA fits TRBJ2-7 better, so the J call may be wrong. Germline CDR1 and CDR2: MNHNY and SVGAGI (reference sequence). The CDR3 is 16 residues long. The CDR3 is CASSRGTGGFLYEQYF. The CDR3 DNA is TGTGCCAGCAGCCGCGGGACAGGGGGCTTCCTCTACGAGCAGTACTTC.

This chain connects TRBV5-1 to TRBJ2-7; D may correspond to TRBD1 or TRBD2 (5 bases each). The CDR3 length is 19 residues. The V gene's germline CDR1 is SGHRS and CDR2 YFSETQ. Trimming shortened V by 2 bases and J by 0 bases, and 24 bases separated the two germline ends. The CDR3 sequence is CASSFLGRRTAASSYEQYF. For the CDR3, the DNA is TGCGCCAGCAGCTTTTTGGGACGGAGGACGGCGGCCAGCTCCTACGAGCAGTACTTC. Combining the CDR3 with reference TRBV5-1 and TRBJ2-7 gives the whole variable domain KAGVTQTPRYLIKTRGQQVTLSCSPISGHRSVSWYQQTPGQGLQFLFEYFSETQRNKGNFPGRFSGRQFSNSRSEMNVSTLELGDSALYLCASSFLGRRTAASSYEQYFGPGTRLTVT.

This clonotype was observed a handful of times. The chain has TRBV6-2 or TRBV6-3 and TRBJ1-3; D is ambiguous. V was cut by 6 bases and J by 3 bases, with 12 bases left in between. This CDR3 contains 14 residues. Germline CDR1 is MNHEY and CDR2 is SVGEGT. The CDR3 coding sequence is TGTGCCAGCAGCCCCATCAGGTTTGGAAACACCATATATTTT. Residues: CASSPIRFGNTIYF.

This clonotype was seen a single time. The chain combines TRBV4-1 with TRBJ2-7; 7 positions match TRBD2. This CDR3 has 15 amino acids. V shed 2 bases, J shed 0 bases, and the junction held 4 bases outside the gene matches. Looked up from germline, CDR1 is MGHRA and CDR2 is YSYEKL. CDR3 DNA sequence: TGCGCCAGCAGCCAAAAAGCGGGGAGCTCCTACGAGCAGTACTTC. It is translated as CASSQKAGSSYEQYF.

This clonotype has only a few counts. This chain connects TRBV5-1 to TRBJ2-3, with D possibly being TRBD1 (5 bases). The CDR3 loop spans 15 amino acids. The V and J ends lost 4 bases and 3 bases respectively, with 15 bases between them. Germline lookup yields CDR1 SGHRS and CDR2 YFSETQ. CDR3 sequence: CASSLPQAETDTQYF. The DNA for the CDR3 is TGCGCCAGCAGCCTCCCACAGGCTGAAACAGATACGCAGTATTTT.

This clonotype was detected a few times. The chain employs TRBV20-1 and TRBJ2-7; no reliable D call. The germline CDR1 and CDR2 sequences are DFQATT and SNEGSKA (reference sequence). The CDR3 has 12 residues. V was trimmed by 5 bases and J by 2 bases, leaving 10 bases between them. The CDR3 is CSAQIPPYEQYF. CDR3 bases: TGCAGTGCTCAAATTCCACCCTACGAGCAGTACTTC.

This rearrangement joins TRBV5-1 to TRBJ2-2; D may be TRBD2 (6 bases). Per the germline V gene, CDR1 is SGHRS and CDR2 is YFSETQ. The CDR3 runs to 14 residues. The V and J ends lost 9 bases and 2 bases respectively, with 14 bases between them. The CDR3 nucleotides are TGCGCCACCTCGGACGGGGGAAACACCGGGGAGCTGTTTTTT. As protein: CATSDGGNTGELFF.

Only a few counts were recorded for this clonotype. The rearrangement joins TRBV9 to TRBJ2-5; D possibly corresponds to TRBD1 (5 bases). The tail of the sequence fits TRBJ2-7 better, so the J call may be wrong. CDR1 and CDR2 (germline): SGDLS, YYNGEE. CDR3 length: 14 amino acids. Here the CDR3 DNA reads TGTGCCAGCAGCCCTTTCAGGGTAACCTACGAGCAGTACTTC. Translating it yields CASSPFRVTYEQYF.